The 26 T cell receptor beta chains listed next were all sequenced from one sample in a study of blood T cell repertoires in COVID-19. Clones were sequenced by immunoSEQ multiplex PCR, and TCRdb holds only the in-frame ones, with some missing. This table has over 110,000 clones, 88% appearing once. The sequencing sample was made of peripheral blood. All receptors come from a woman aged 45-60 years with acute or convalescent COVID-19.

The chain's CDR3 is CASSSGQGADTQYF. The CDR3 bases are TGTGCCAGCAGCTCTGGACAGGGAGCAGATACGCAGTATTTT. The chain links TRBV7-6 to TRBJ2-3, with 8 nucleotides matching TRBD1. The V and J ends lost 4 bases and 4 bases, in that order; junction bases with no gene match: 4. CDR1 is SGHVS and CDR2 is FNYEAQ in the germline V gene. This CDR3 has 14 residues.

J is TRBJ1-1 and V is TRBV18; D not resolved. Germline CDR1 is KGHSH and CDR2 is LQKENI. CDR3 length equals 12 residues. Trimming shortened V by 3 bases and J by 11 bases, and 13 bases separated the two germline ends. In DNA, the CDR3 is TGTGCCAGCTCACCTACCCGGGGTGAGGCTTTCTTT. Its translation is CASSPTRGEAFF.

The rearrangement joins TRBV11-3 to TRBJ1-1; D possibly corresponds to TRBD1 (5 bases). The germline CDR1 and CDR2 sequences are SGHNT and YENEEA. The CDR3 sequence is 13 residues long. V dropped 6 bases and J dropped 6 bases, with 14 bases sitting between them. The CDR3 DNA follows: TGTGCCAGCAGTCAGGGCGGGAGGGCTGAAGCTTTCTTT. Translation gives CASSQGGRAEAFF.

The chain links TRBV3-1 (or the pseudogene TRBV3-2) to TRBJ2-7, with 11 bases lining up with TRBD2. Looked up from germline, CDR1 is LGHDT and CDR2 is YNNKEL (reference sequence). CDR3 length: 17 residues. Trimming cost V 0 bases and J 5 bases; bases outside gene matches: 9. CDR3 DNA: TGTGCCAGCAGCCAAGATGGAGTAGCGGGGGGGTCGGACGAGCAGTACTTC. Translation: CASSQDGVAGGSDEQYF.

This chain connects TRBV19 to TRBJ2-1; TRBD2 is a possible D gene (6 bases). The CDR3 consists of 15 residues. V lost 7 bases, J lost 10 bases, and 23 bases lay in between. CDR1 LNHDA and CDR2 SQIVND come from the germline V gene (reference sequence). CDR3 sequence (DNA): TGTGCCAGTATTCTGGGAGGCCCCCGGGGAGGAGAGCAGTTCTTC. Residues: CASILGGPRGGEQFF.

The chain uses TRBV3-1 (or the pseudogene TRBV3-2) and TRBJ1-1; no clear D gene. CDR1 LGHDT and CDR2 YNNKEL come from the germline V gene (reference sequence). CDR3 length equals 14 residues. Trimming took 0 bases from V and 4 from J, leaving 9 bases between them. Here the CDR3 reads CASSQENFLTEAFF. The CDR3 nucleotides are TGTGCCAGCAGCCAAGAGAACTTCCTCACTGAAGCTTTCTTT.

This chain uses TRBV12-3 or TRBV12-4 with TRBJ1-2; D is possibly TRBD1 (5 bases). The CDR3 length is 13 residues. V dropped 6 bases and J dropped 0 bases, with 8 bases sitting between them. The CDR3 spells CASRDSSNYGYTF. DNA for the CDR3: TGTGCCAGCAGAGACAGTTCTAACTATGGCTACACCTTC.

The J gene is TRBJ2-2, the V gene TRBV6-5; 10 nucleotides align to TRBD1. V was clipped by 6 bases and J by 4 bases; unmatched bases: 5. Germline V gene data show CDR1 as MNHEY and CDR2 as SVGAGI. This CDR3 is built from 15 residues. This CDR3 reads CASSRRQGATGELFF. For the CDR3, the DNA is TGTGCCAGCAGCCGCAGACAGGGGGCCACCGGGGAGCTGTTTTTT.

The CDR3 here is CARGAGSTGELFF. CDR3 nucleotides: TGTGCCAGGGGCGCGGGAAGTACCGGGGAGCTGTTTTTT. This chain joins TRBV21-1 and TRBJ2-2; TRBD2 is the table's D call, not checked against the DNA. TRBV21-1 constitutes a pseudogene. The CDR3 spans 13 residues.

J is TRBJ2-4 and V is TRBV15, with TRBD1 matching 7 bases. CDR1 and CDR2 from the germline V gene are LNHNV and YYDKDF (reference sequence). This CDR3 has 13 residues. J was trimmed by 8 bases and V by 4 bases; bases with no gene match: 5. CDR3 sequence (DNA): TGTGCCACCAGCACCCGACAGGGTGACATTCAGTACTTC. Its translation is CATSTRQGDIQYF. Based on the CDR3 plus reference TRBV15 and TRBJ2-4, the full variable domain is DAMVIQNPRYQVTQFGKPVTLSCSQTLNHNVMYWYQQKSSQAPKLLFHYYDKDFNNEADTPDNFQSRRPNTSFCFLDIRSPGLGDTAMYLCATSTRQGDIQYFGAGTRLSVL.

V and J are TRBV2 and TRBJ2-2; TRBD1 is a possible D gene (8 bases). This CDR3 comprises 19 residues. The V gene lost 4 bases and the J gene lost 0 bases, with 21 bases spanning the gap. CDR1 is SNHLY and CDR2 is FYNNEI in the germline V gene. The CDR3 spells CASSARDRRLAANTGELFF. In nucleotides, the CDR3 is TGTGCCAGCAGTGCCCGGGACAGGCGGCTAGCGGCGAACACCGGGGAGCTGTTTTTT.

The chain has TRBV2 and TRBJ2-7; 7 bases line up with TRBD1. Germline CDR1 reads SNHLY; CDR2 reads FYNNEI. The trim removed 6 bases at V and 3 bases at J, leaving 5 bases unmatched. This CDR3 region has 13 residues. CDR3 residues: CASRYRDSYEQYF. CDR3 nucleotides: TGTGCCAGCAGGTACCGGGACAGCTACGAGCAGTACTTC.

The chain combines TRBV27 with TRBJ2-2; tentatively, D is TRBD1 (6 bases). The CDR3 is 17 residues long. V lost 5 bases, J lost 2 bases, and 18 bases lay in between. The germline V gene has CDR1 MNHEY and CDR2 SMNVEV (reference sequence). This CDR3 reads CASSPRPRGPNTGELFF. The CDR3 DNA sequence: TGTGCCAGCAGTCCACGCCCCAGGGGACCAAACACCGGGGAGCTGTTTTTT.

The chain employs TRBV6-5 and TRBJ1-6, with no clear D. Germline V gene data show CDR1 as MNHEY and CDR2 as SVGAGI. The CDR3 is made up of 14 amino acids. V lost 6 bases to trimming and J lost 7 bases, with 13 bases between them. DNA for the CDR3: TGTGCCAGCAGGATCGGGGAGGAGAATTCACCCCTCCACTTT. Translating it yields CASRIGEENSPLHF.

This clone has just a few counts. This rearrangement joins TRBV5-1 to TRBJ2-3, with 12 bases aligning to TRBD2. The V and J ends lost 4 bases and 3 bases, in that order; junction bases with no gene match: 6. The CDR3 totals 16 residues. Germline V CDR1 and CDR2: SGHRS, YFSETQ. CDR3 in DNA: TGCGCCAGCAGCCCGCTAGCGGGAGGGCCGACAGATACGCAGTATTTT. It specifies CASSPLAGGPTDTQYF.

The chain couples TRBV2 to TRBJ1-1, with a possible D match to TRBD1 (6 bases). CDR1 is SNHLY, CDR2 FYNNEI, per germline. CDR3 length equals 15 residues. Trimming cost V 6 bases and J 0 bases, with 14 bases left between them. In DNA form, the CDR3 reads TGTGCCAGCAGCGGGGTGGACAGCCTGAACACTGAAGCTTTCTTT. The encoded protein is CASSGVDSLNTEAFF. Drawing the rest from reference TRBV2 and TRBJ1-1, the complete variable domain is EPEVTQTPSHQVTQMGQEVILRCVPISNHLYFYWYRQILGQKVEFLVSFYNNEISEKSEIFDDQFSVERPDGSNFTLKIRSTKLEDSAMYFCASSGVDSLNTEAFFGQGTRLTVV.

This chain connects TRBV19 to TRBJ2-1, with D maybe TRBD1 (5 bases). This CDR3 comprises 13 residues. The ends were cut back, 5 bases at V and 6 bases at J, with 11 bases in the middle. Germline V gene lookup returns CDR1 LNHDA and CDR2 SQIVND (reference sequence). This CDR3 is CASSLIQANEQFF. The CDR3 coding sequence is TGTGCCAGTAGTCTAATACAGGCCAATGAGCAGTTCTTC.

As for this clone: A junction boundary mismatches the germline segment, possibly from a read error. The genes are TRBV7-7 and TRBJ2-5; 14 positions agree with TRBD2. The CDR3 contains 18 residues. CDR1 is SSHAT and CDR2 is FNYEAQ in the germline V gene (reference sequence). The CDR3 DNA is TGTGCTAGCAGCCCCGGGACTAGCGGGAGTTTGTACCAAGAGACCCAGTACTTC. This translates into CASSPGTSGSLYQETQYF.

A single count supports this clone. The chain carries TRBV2 and TRBJ1-4; 9 positions agree with TRBD1. The germline V gene encodes CDR1 SNHLY and CDR2 FYNNEI. This CDR3 spans 13 amino acids. V trimming: 6 bases; J trimming: 6 bases; junction bases outside the gene matches: 2. The CDR3 spells CASSRTGDEKLFF. DNA of the CDR3: TGTGCCAGCAGCCGGACAGGGGATGAAAAACTGTTTTTT. Full variable domain (remainder filled in from reference TRBV2 and TRBJ1-4): EPEVTQTPSHQVTQMGQEVILRCVPISNHLYFYWYRQILGQKVEFLVSFYNNEISEKSEIFDDQFSVERPDGSNFTLKIRSTKLEDSAMYFCASSRTGDEKLFFGSGTQLSVL.

V and J are TRBV5-1 and TRBJ1-5, with D perhaps matching TRBD1 (5 bases). Germline CDR1 SGHRS, CDR2 YFSETQ. This CDR3 has 14 residues. V shed 0 bases and J shed 4 bases, with 8 bases lying between them. CDR3 in DNA: TGCGCCAGCAGCTTGGCGGCAGGGAATCAGCCCCAGCATTTT. Translation gives CASSLAAGNQPQHF.

The chain links TRBV28 to TRBJ1-5; 8 bases align to TRBD1. The ends lost 5 bases at V and 0 bases at J; junction bases unmatched: 6. CDR3 length: 16 residues. The germline V gene encodes CDR1 MDHEN and CDR2 SYDVKM. The DNA of the CDR3 is TGTGCCAGCAGTCCCTACAGGGGGAATAGCAATCAGCCCCAGCATTTT. Its protein product is CASSPYRGNSNQPQHF.

This clone was observed a few times. This sequence joins TRBV27 and TRBJ2-7; 8 bases line up with TRBD1. There are 16 residues in the CDR3. The V segment lost 0 bases and the J segment 0 bases; nucleotides outside the gene matches: 4. CDR1 and CDR2 from the germline V gene are MNHEY and SMNVEV (reference sequence). The CDR3 loop is CASSLSGTGLSYEQYF. The CDR3 DNA sequence: TGTGCCAGCAGTTTATCCGGGACAGGCCTCTCCTACGAGCAGTACTTC.

V and J are TRBV5-1 and TRBJ2-1; 7 nucleotides line up with TRBD1. CDR3 length: 14 residues. CDR1 is SGHRS and CDR2 is YFSETQ in the germline V gene. V dropped 4 bases and J dropped 1; count of bases not matched to a gene: 2. In DNA form, the CDR3 reads TGCGCCAGCAGCAAGGGACAGTCCTACAATGAGCAGTTCTTC. This codes for CASSKGQSYNEQFF.

The V gene is TRBV6-5, the J gene TRBJ1-4; 9 positions agree with TRBD1. The ends lost 6 bases at V and 8 bases at J; junction bases unmatched: 7. The CDR3 spans 14 residues. Germline V gene data show CDR1 as MNHEY and CDR2 as SVGAGI. The CDR3 DNA reads TGTGCCAGCAGGAATACGGGACAGGGAGAAAAACTGTTTTTT. It encodes CASRNTGQGEKLFF.

This clone has just one count. This chain connects TRBV2 to TRBJ1-5, with TRBD1 matching over 11 bases. Germline-derived CDR1 and CDR2 are SNHLY and FYNNEI. This CDR3 contains 16 residues. Trimming took 8 bases from V and 2 from J; bases not matched to a gene: 8. Written as DNA, the CDR3 is TGTGCCAGCGACGGACAGGGGGCTTTTGGCAATCAGCCCCAGCATTTT. It codes for CASDGQGAFGNQPQHF. The full variable domain, with the rest looked up from reference TRBV2 and TRBJ1-5, is EPEVTQTPSHQVTQMGQEVILRCVPISNHLYFYWYRQILGQKVEFLVSFYNNEISEKSEIFDDQFSVERPDGSNFTLKIRSTKLEDSAMYFCASDGQGAFGNQPQHFGDGTRLSIL.

This chain uses TRBV13 with TRBJ1-1; D possibly corresponds to TRBD1 (5 bases). The germline CDR1 and CDR2 sequences are PRHDT and FYEKMQ (reference sequence). The CDR3 loop spans 15 amino acids. With 1 base removed from V and 4 bases from J, the gap between germline ends came to 13 bases. In DNA, the CDR3 is TGTGCCAGCAGCTTAGTCCTGGGGGGGAGCACTGAAGCTTTCTTT. It is translated as CASSLVLGGSTEAFF.